This T cell receptor beta chain was sequenced for a study of blood T cells in healthy people across ages. For this clonotype: Its antigen is still unknown.

The V gene's germline CDR1 is MGHRA and CDR2 YSYEKL. The CDR3 consists of 15 residues. There were healthy Caucasian individuals from Russia, aged 6 to 90, serving as donors. No fewer than 5.5 micrograms of total RNA were isolated from every sample. With a J-beta primer mix and a sample-barcoded 5' primer, a second PCR ran roughly 6 to 11 cycles. TCRdb re-called the 5' RACE reads through MiXCR, storing one row per CDR3 protein. The sample lists over 600,000 distinct CDR3 sequences, just over 55% occurring once. Points from the study as a whole: Unknown CMV status may confound age-related changes in expanded clones. With age, beta diversity per million T cells declined roughly linearly, significantly by 40 to 50.

The sequence was obtained from a man in his forties or fifties in good health. Specimen: blood. J is TRBJ2-5 and V is TRBV4-1, with TRBD2 identical over 13 bases. The DNA end lines up better with TRBJ2-7; the J call may be wrong. The CDR3 is CASSTLAGGPREQYF. For the CDR3, the DNA is TGCGCCAGCAGCACACTAGCGGGAGGGCCTCGCGAGCAGTACTTC.